The entry below describes one T cell receptor (beta chain). This record comes from a study of radiotherapy plus CTLA-4 blockade in lung cancer. Libraries were prepared by immunoSEQ multiplex PCR; TCRdb keeps only in-frame clonotypes and omits some of them. The table shows tens of thousands of clones, with roughly 84% occurring only once. CDR1 and CDR2 from the germline V gene are SQVTM and ANQGSEA. V was cut by 5 bases and J by 0 bases, with 4 bases left in between. The CDR3 consists of 11 residues. Specimen: peripheral blood, collected from a patient treated with radiotherapy plus ipilimumab. The V gene is TRBV29-1, the J gene TRBJ1-1, with unresolved D. The clonotype was recovered from a human donor with non-small cell lung cancer whose response to radiotherapy plus ipilimumab could not be evaluated. The CDR3 loop is CSVTVNTEAFF. Written as DNA, the CDR3 is TGCAGCGTTACAGTGAACACTGAAGCTTTCTTT.